The present TCR beta chain was sequenced within a study of early T cells in non-severe SARS-CoV-2 infection (dated by TCRdb to about 2021). Looking at the study overall: Because TCR sequencing relied on bulk RNA taken from unsorted whole blood, pairing of alpha and beta chains was not possible.

Overall results and qualifications from the work: Matching against VDJdb was skewed toward anti-spike CD8 responses, likely underestimated virus-specific expansions, and missed private and CD4 specificities.

A case-control design nested within a healthcare worker cohort in London, UK, was used, with weekly nasopharyngeal swab PCR tests and blood sampling performed. Healthcare workers were enrolled in the week of the UK lockdown, from 23 to 31 March 2020, and were followed every week for up to roughly 15 weeks. Libraries came from 5' RACE. Sequencing was carried out with a NextSeq 500. In the TCR library protocol, unique molecular identifiers were attached to individual cDNA molecules to correct for PCR bias and sequencing error. Both TCR alpha and beta chains were sequenced, and tight co-correlation was observed between alpha and beta sequence abundances in each sample. The original pipeline was this. Decombinator V4 was used to perform V gene, J gene and CDR3 annotation of TCR sequences. TCRs were defined as expanded if a significant change between any two time points was detected under a Poisson model with p below 0.0001. TCR abundances were normalised to the total number of TCRs sequenced in each sample and reported as counts per million. TRAV1-2 paired with TRAJ12, TRAJ20 or TRAJ33 defined MAIT TCRs, while TRAV10 paired with TRAJ18 defined iNKT TCRs. VDJdb, accessed 1 November 2021, was searched for CMV, EBV and SARS-CoV-2 annotated TCRs, with TCRs annotated for multiple antigens excluded. In-frame beta chains were kept once TCRdb had trimmed the public reads at Q25 with fastp and called clones with MiXCR. CDR3 protein duplicates are merged, each entry listing the most common genes and DNA. Clone size and V and J calls follow TCRdb, not the original study. Present in this sample are around 40,000 distinct CDR3 sequences, around 6.5% of which were seen just once. The ten biggest clones cover about 5% of the sample.

CDR1 SGHRS and CDR2 YFSETQ were looked up in the germline V gene. V sheds 5 bases and J sheds 0 bases, leaving 12 bases between their ends. From the cysteine through the phenylalanine, the CDR3 covers 15 amino acids. The DNA shown is the 45-base CDR3, in frame from base 1. This clonotype was counted ten times or more. Which antigen it targets is not known. One base away there is no much larger clone; base qualities are not given. The sequencing input was whole blood. The rearranged segments are TRBV5-1 and TRBJ1-3, with TRBD1 perhaps the D gene, on 5 matching bases. This sequence was found in an adult who was a healthcare worker with PCR-confirmed SARS-CoV-2 infection or an uninfected control (not recorded which). The base sequence is TGCGCCAGCAGGTCTACAGGTGCCTCTGGAAACACCATATATTTT. It codes for CASRSTGASGNTIYF. The CDR3 plus the reference TRBV5-1 and TRBJ1-3 genes for the other parts give the full variable domain: KAGVTQTPRYLIKTRGQQVTLSCSPISGHRSVSWYQQTPGQGLQFLFEYFSETQRNKGNFPGRFSGRQFSNSRSEMNVSTLELGDSALYLCASRSTGASGNTIYFGEGSWLTVV.